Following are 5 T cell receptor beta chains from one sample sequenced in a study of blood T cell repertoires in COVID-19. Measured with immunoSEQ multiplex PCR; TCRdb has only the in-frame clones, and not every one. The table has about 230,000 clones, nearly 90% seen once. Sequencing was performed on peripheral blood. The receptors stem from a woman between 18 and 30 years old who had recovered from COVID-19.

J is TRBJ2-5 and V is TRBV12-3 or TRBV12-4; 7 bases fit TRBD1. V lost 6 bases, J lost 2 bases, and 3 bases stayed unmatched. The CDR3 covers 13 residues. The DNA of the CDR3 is TGTGCCAGCAGCTGGGACAGACAAGAGACCCAGTACTTC. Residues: CASSWDRQETQYF.

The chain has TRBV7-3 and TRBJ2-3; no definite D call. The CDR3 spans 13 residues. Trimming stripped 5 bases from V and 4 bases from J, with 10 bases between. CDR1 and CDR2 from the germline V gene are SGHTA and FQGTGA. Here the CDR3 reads CASSPESPDTQYF. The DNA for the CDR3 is TGTGCCAGCAGCCCTGAAAGCCCAGATACGCAGTATTTT.

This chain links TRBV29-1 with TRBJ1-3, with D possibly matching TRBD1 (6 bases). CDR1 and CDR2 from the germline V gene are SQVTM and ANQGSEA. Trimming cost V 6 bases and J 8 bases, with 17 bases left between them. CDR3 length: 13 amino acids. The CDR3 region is CSVHRERIDTIYF. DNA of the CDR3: TGCAGCGTCCACAGGGAGAGGATCGACACCATATATTTT. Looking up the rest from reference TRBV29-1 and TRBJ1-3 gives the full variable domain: SAVISQKPSRDICQRGTSLTIQCQVDSQVTMMFWYRQQPGQSLTLIATANQGSEATYESGFVIDKFPISRPNLTFSTLTVSNMSPEDSSIYLCSVHRERIDTIYFGEGSWLTVV.

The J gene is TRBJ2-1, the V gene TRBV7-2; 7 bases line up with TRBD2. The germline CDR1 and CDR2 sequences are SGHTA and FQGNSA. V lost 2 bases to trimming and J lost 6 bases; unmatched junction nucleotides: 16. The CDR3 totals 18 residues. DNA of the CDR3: TGTGCCAGCAGCTTACGGACTAGGCTGGAATACGCGGGCAATGAGCAGTTCTTC. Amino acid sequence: CASSLRTRLEYAGNEQFF.

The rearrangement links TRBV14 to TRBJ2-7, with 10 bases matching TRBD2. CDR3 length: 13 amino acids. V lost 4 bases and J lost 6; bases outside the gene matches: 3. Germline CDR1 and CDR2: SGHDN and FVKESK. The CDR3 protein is CASSPGTSAEQYF. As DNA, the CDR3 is TGTGCCAGCAGCCCCGGGACTAGCGCCGAGCAGTACTTC.